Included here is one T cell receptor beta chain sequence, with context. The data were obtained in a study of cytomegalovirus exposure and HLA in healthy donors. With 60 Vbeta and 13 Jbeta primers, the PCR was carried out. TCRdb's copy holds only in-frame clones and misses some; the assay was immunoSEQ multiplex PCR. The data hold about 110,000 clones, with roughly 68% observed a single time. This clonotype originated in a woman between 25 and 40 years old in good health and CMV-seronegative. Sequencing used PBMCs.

The CDR3 sequence: CASSPGTSYNEQFF. CDR3 sequence (DNA): TGTGCCAGCAGCCCCGGGACTTCCTACAATGAGCAGTTCTTC. This chain links TRBV7-9 with TRBJ2-1; tentatively, D is TRBD2 (6 bases). V gave up 5 bases and J gave up 1 base, with 9 bases separating them. From germline, CDR1 is SEHNR and CDR2 FQNEAQ (reference sequence). The CDR3 runs to 14 residues.